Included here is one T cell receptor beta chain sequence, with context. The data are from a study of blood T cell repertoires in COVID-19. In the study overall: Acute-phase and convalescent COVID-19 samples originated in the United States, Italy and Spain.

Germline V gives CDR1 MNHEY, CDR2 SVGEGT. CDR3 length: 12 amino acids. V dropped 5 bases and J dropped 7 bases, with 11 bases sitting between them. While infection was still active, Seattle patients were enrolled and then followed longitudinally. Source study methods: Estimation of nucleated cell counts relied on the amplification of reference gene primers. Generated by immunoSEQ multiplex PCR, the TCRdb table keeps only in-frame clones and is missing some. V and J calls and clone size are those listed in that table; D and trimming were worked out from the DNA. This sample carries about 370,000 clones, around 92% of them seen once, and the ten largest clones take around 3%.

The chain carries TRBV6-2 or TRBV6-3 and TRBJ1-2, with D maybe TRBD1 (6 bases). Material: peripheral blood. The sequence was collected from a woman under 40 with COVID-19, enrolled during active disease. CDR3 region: CASSPDRFGYTF. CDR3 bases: TGTGCCAGCAGTCCCGACAGGTTTGGCTACACCTTC.